This is a list of T cell receptor beta chains from one sample in a study of CD8+ T cells in alopecia areata. The table came from immunoSEQ multiplex PCR; TCRdb's copy has only in-frame clones and leaves some out. The data hold about 250,000 clones, with under 80% observed a single time. The specimen was CD4+ T cells sorted from blood, collected at week 0. Receptors originate from a human donor with alopecia areata. Each CDR3 is given with its conserved first and last residue.

V gene	J gene	CDR3 length	CDR3 protein
TRBV11-2	TRBJ2-6	17	CASSLGPTGTGANVLTF
TRBV30	TRBJ2-1	15	CAWSPQGGSYNEQFF
TRBV29-1	TRBJ2-5	13	CSAQGGPGETQYF
TRBV7-8	TRBJ2-1	13	CASSFASYNEQFF
TRBV29-1	TRBJ2-5	12	CSVEGGAETQYF
TRBV9	TRBJ1-2	13	CASSSRSAYGYTF
TRBV4-1	TRBJ2-7	15	CASSHRTGASYEQYF
TRBV30	TRBJ2-5	16	CAWSRPFRTGRETQYF
TRBV4-1	TRBJ2-1	15	CASSQRGQGDNEQFF
TRBV30	TRBJ1-6	15	CAWSPGQGRNSPLHF
TRBV4-1	TRBJ1-2	15	CASSQPGTGGYGYTF
TRBV4-1	TRBJ2-7	15	CASSQLPGGGDEQYF
TRBV27	TRBJ2-7	14	CASSPGDREYEQYF
TRBV29-1	TRBJ1-2	11	CSVGEDSGYTF
TRBV7-3	TRBJ2-1	12	CASSLPSGEQFF
TRBV6-5	TRBJ2-7	14	CASSLRQGSYEQYF
TRBV29-1	TRBJ2-1	12	CSGEGVFNEQFF
TRBV4-1	TRBJ1-2	15	CASSHAPGQGLDYTF
TRBV2	TRBJ2-2	12	CASSVASGELFF
TRBV10-3	TRBJ2-5	14	CAASGQRRGETQYF
TRBV29-1	TRBJ2-5	10	CSALYETQYF
TRBV11-2	TRBJ1-1	13	CASSLDLAVYAFF
TRBV20-1	TRBJ2-7	11	CSASRGHEQYF
TRBV30	TRBJ1-1	11	CAWNNRGEAFF
TRBV25-1	TRBJ2-7	14	CASSEYGSSYEQYF
TRBV29-1	TRBJ2-5	13	CSVEERGQETQYF
TRBV30	TRBJ2-5	19	CASPKVGTSGVLRPETQYF
TRBV30	TRBJ2-1	15	CAWSVLGTRRTEQFF
TRBV4-1	TRBJ2-5	13	CASSQSLQETQYF
TRBV30	TRBJ2-3	14	CAWSVTQGTDTQYF
TRBV10-3	TRBJ2-7	13	CATGTGAFYEQYF
TRBV5-6	TRBJ2-5	12	CASRASGGRQYF
TRBV7-2	TRBJ2-7	13	CASSSGHPAEQYF
TRBV4-3	TRBJ2-3	13	CASSRWTTDTQYF
TRBV29-1	TRBJ2-2	14	CSARGGLDTGELFF
TRBV20-1	TRBJ2-3	11	CSSRNTDTQYF
TRBV9	TRBJ2-7	15	CASSAHMGRSYEQYF
TRBV29-1	TRBJ2-7	13	CSVLQTGTDEQYF
TRBV11-2	TRBJ2-6	16	CASSLLAASGANVLTF
TRBV5-1	TRBJ2-3	13	CASSFMTSDTQYF
TRBV5-1	TRBJ2-3	13	CASSTPGADTQYF
TRBV9	TRBJ2-5	14	CASSPGTVQETQYF
TRBV27	TRBJ1-2	13	CASSRGQGGGYTF
TRBV6-6	TRBJ2-4	16	CASRGWDRSLQNIQYF
TRBV7-9	TRBJ1-2	14	CASSRGDSPYGYTF
TRBV7-2	TRBJ2-3	14	CASSLSGITDTQYF
TRBV7-2	TRBJ2-7	14	CASSLLGIAFEQYF
TRBV4-3	TRBJ2-5	16	CASSQDLGAGLETQYF
TRBV29-1	TRBJ2-7	13	CSVGDRASYEQYF
TRBV5-4	TRBJ2-7	12	CASSLAFNEQYF
TRBV10-3	TRBJ2-5	11	CAIRQGETQYF
TRBV30	TRBJ1-5	16	CAWSFAGQGSNQPQHF